Listed below are T cell receptor beta chains from one sample, sequenced in a study of CD8 T cells in Susac syndrome. TCRdb re-analysed the immunoSEQ multiplex PCR reads in MiXCR, keeping a single row per CDR3 protein. Of 65,000 to 85,000 distinct CDR3 sequences in the sample, around 93% were seen once. Sequenced: CD8+ T cells from PBMCs. The receptor set was obtained from a human donor with Susac syndrome. CDR3s include the opening cysteine and the closing phenylalanine or tryptophan. The D gene is left open where the match is weak. Clone size is shown for a subset of rows, as once, few, many or a class of expanded clone.

clone_size: -
j_call: TRBJ2-3
cdr3_length: 15
v_call: TRBV20-1
d_call: TRBD2
cdr3_nt: TGCAGTGCTAGGGGTAGCGGGGAGCCCCAGGATACGCAGTATTTT
cdr3_aa: CSARGSGEPQDTQYF

clone_size: -
j_call: TRBJ2-4
cdr3_length: 16
v_call: TRBV6-5
d_call: -
cdr3_nt: TGTGCCAGCAGTTACTCCCCGCTAGCGTCCAAAAACATTCAGTACTTC
cdr3_aa: CASSYSPLASKNIQYF

clone_size: once
j_call: TRBJ2-7
cdr3_length: 12
v_call: TRBV5-4
d_call: -
cdr3_nt: TGTGCCAGCAGCTCTAACTCACCTGAGCAGTACTTC
cdr3_aa: CASSSNSPEQYF

clone_size: -
j_call: TRBJ2-1
cdr3_length: 15
v_call: TRBV9
d_call: -
cdr3_nt: TGTGCCAGCAGCGTAGCGACGGATGCCTACAATGAGCAGTTCTTC
cdr3_aa: CASSVATDAYNEQFF

clone_size: -
j_call: TRBJ2-7
cdr3_length: 14
v_call: TRBV5-4
d_call: -
cdr3_nt: TGTGCCAGCAGCTTGGGACAGGGCGGGGTCGAGCAGTACTTC
cdr3_aa: CASSLGQGGVEQYF

clone_size: -
j_call: TRBJ2-3
cdr3_length: 18
v_call: TRBV20-1
d_call: TRBD1
cdr3_nt: TGCAGTGCTAGAGATCTGGGACAGGGAGCGGGGACCACAGATACGCAGTATTTT
cdr3_aa: CSARDLGQGAGTTDTQYF

clone_size: -
j_call: TRBJ2-5
cdr3_length: 14
v_call: TRBV18
d_call: TRBD2
cdr3_nt: TGTGCCAGCTCACCCGGACTAGGGGAAGAGACCCAGTACTTC
cdr3_aa: CASSPGLGEETQYF

clone_size: -
j_call: TRBJ2-1
cdr3_length: 15
v_call: TRBV15
d_call: -
cdr3_nt: TGTGCCACCAGCAGAGACCGAGCGAAGGGTCATGAGCAGTTCTTC
cdr3_aa: CATSRDRAKGHEQFF

clone_size: -
j_call: TRBJ2-7
cdr3_length: 13
v_call: TRBV20-1
d_call: TRBD2
cdr3_nt: TGCAGTGCTAGGGGTGGACTAGGCTACGAGCAGTACTTC
cdr3_aa: CSARGGLGYEQYF

clone_size: -
j_call: TRBJ1-6
cdr3_length: 14
v_call: TRBV18
d_call: TRBD1
cdr3_nt: TGTGCCAGCTCACCGGGAACAGGGGATTCACCCCTCCACTTT
cdr3_aa: CASSPGTGDSPLHF

clone_size: -
j_call: TRBJ2-5
cdr3_length: 12
v_call: TRBV20-1
d_call: -
cdr3_nt: TGCAGTGCCGACAGGCTCCAAGAGACCCAGTACTTC
cdr3_aa: CSADRLQETQYF

clone_size: -
j_call: TRBJ2-5
cdr3_length: 18
v_call: TRBV4-2
d_call: TRBD2
cdr3_nt: TGTGCCAGCAGCCAAGCCGGACTAGCGGGGGGGCCTGGAGAGACCCAGTACTTC
cdr3_aa: CASSQAGLAGGPGETQYF

clone_size: -
j_call: TRBJ2-2
cdr3_length: 15
v_call: TRBV7-9
d_call: TRBD1
cdr3_nt: TGTGCCAGCAGCCCCAGGACAGGGGGCCACGGGGAGCTGTTTTTT
cdr3_aa: CASSPRTGGHGELFF

clone_size: -
j_call: TRBJ1-4
cdr3_length: 15
v_call: TRBV29-1
d_call: TRBD1
cdr3_nt: TGCAGCGTAACAGGGGGAGGGTCAACTAATGAAAAACTGTTTTTT
cdr3_aa: CSVTGGGSTNEKLFF

clone_size: -
j_call: TRBJ2-1
cdr3_length: 15
v_call: TRBV9
d_call: -
cdr3_nt: TGTGCCAGCAGCGCCGCCCTTGGCCCCGACAATGAGCAGTTCTTC
cdr3_aa: CASSAALGPDNEQFF

clone_size: once
j_call: TRBJ1-3
cdr3_length: 13
v_call: TRBV6-6
d_call: -
cdr3_nt: TGTGCCAGCACGGAGAACTCTGGAAACACCATATATTTT
cdr3_aa: CASTENSGNTIYF

clone_size: -
j_call: TRBJ2-1
cdr3_length: 14
v_call: TRBV20-1
d_call: -
cdr3_nt: TGCAGTGCTAGAAGGAGGTCTAGCCGGGGTGAGCAGTTCTTC
cdr3_aa: CSARRRSSRGEQFF

clone_size: -
j_call: TRBJ2-2
cdr3_length: 17
v_call: TRBV2
d_call: -
cdr3_nt: TGTGCCAGCAGTGAAAGCGGGCGCAGGGTCGACACCGGGGAGCTGTTTTTT
cdr3_aa: CASSESGRRVDTGELFF

clone_size: -
j_call: TRBJ2-1
cdr3_length: 14
v_call: TRBV20-1
d_call: -
cdr3_nt: TGCAGTGCTAGAGATCTCGGTCTTTACAATGAGCAGTTCTTC
cdr3_aa: CSARDLGLYNEQFF

clone_size: -
j_call: TRBJ2-5
cdr3_length: 16
v_call: TRBV9
d_call: TRBD2
cdr3_nt: TGTGCCAGCAGCGTAGGGAGTAGCGGGTACCAAGAGACCCAGTACTTC
cdr3_aa: CASSVGSSGYQETQYF

clone_size: once
j_call: TRBJ2-7
cdr3_length: 13
v_call: TRBV28
d_call: -
cdr3_nt: TGTGCCAGCAGTTTCCGCCTCTTCTACGAGCAGTACTTC
cdr3_aa: CASSFRLFYEQYF

clone_size: -
j_call: TRBJ2-1
cdr3_length: 15
v_call: TRBV28
d_call: TRBD1
cdr3_nt: TGTGCCAGCAGTCCCGGGACAGGGGGAAGCGATGAGCAGTTCTTC
cdr3_aa: CASSPGTGGSDEQFF

clone_size: -
j_call: TRBJ2-3
cdr3_length: 14
v_call: TRBV28
d_call: TRBD1
cdr3_nt: TGTGCCAGCAGGCCGACAGGGCTAGTAGATACGCAGTATTTT
cdr3_aa: CASRPTGLVDTQYF

clone_size: -
j_call: TRBJ2-1
cdr3_length: 15
v_call: TRBV7-9
d_call: TRBD2
cdr3_nt: TGTGCCAGCAGCTTAGAGCTAGCGGGAGGTAATGAGCAGTTCTTC
cdr3_aa: CASSLELAGGNEQFF

clone_size: -
j_call: TRBJ2-1
cdr3_length: 14
v_call: TRBV12-3/TRBV12-4
d_call: -
cdr3_nt: TGTGCCAGCAGATATCGACTCCTCGACAATGAGCAGTTCTTC
cdr3_aa: CASRYRLLDNEQFF

clone_size: -
j_call: TRBJ2-1
cdr3_length: 14
v_call: TRBV5-4
d_call: -
cdr3_nt: TGTGCCAGCAGCTTGGTAGGAAATAACAATGAGCAGTTCTTC
cdr3_aa: CASSLVGNNNEQFF

clone_size: once
j_call: TRBJ1-5
cdr3_length: 14
v_call: TRBV12-3/TRBV12-4
d_call: -
cdr3_nt: TGTGCCAGCAGTGGATATTATAGCAATCAGCCCCAGCATTTT
cdr3_aa: CASSGYYSNQPQHF